This T cell receptor beta chain derives from a study of CD8 T cells in Susac syndrome. Overall study context: At the time of blood draw, patients with Susac syndrome were therapy-naive, receiving corticosteroids, or receiving intravenous immunoglobulin alone.

This clonotype was detected a few times. Deletions cut 2 bases from V and 3 bases from J, with 5 bases between. CDR1 and CDR2 (germline): MGHRA, YSYEKL. This CDR3 spans 13 amino acids. Random-hexamer reverse transcription was applied to roughly 0.5 to 1 ug RNA. Across 54 Vbeta and 13 Jbeta, TCR beta CDR3 was amplified with immunoSEQ multiplex PCR. TCRdb analysed the immunoSEQ multiplex PCR reads with MiXCR anew, one entry per CDR3 protein. Counted here are hundreds of thousands of distinct CDR3 sequences, 90% to 96% occurring once; the ten biggest clones make up roughly 0.1%. Material: CD4+ T cells from PBMCs. The V gene is TRBV4-1, the J gene TRBJ2-1; unclear D gene. This clonotype originated in a human donor with Susac syndrome. The CDR3: CASSQMLYNEQFF. The CDR3 DNA sequence: TGCGCCAGCAGCCAAATGCTCTACAATGAGCAGTTCTTC.